This T cell receptor (beta chain) stems from a study of blood T cell repertoires in COVID-19. Study as a whole: Acute and convalescent COVID-19 specimens originated in the United States, Italy and Spain. The cDNA or gDNA used as material had been derived from T cells, B-cell-depleted T cells, or PBMCs.

This CDR3 has 13 residues. How the authors handled the data: By means of reference gene primer amplification, nucleated cell counts were estimated. Profiling relied on immunoSEQ multiplex PCR, and the TCRdb table lists in-frame clones only, not all of them. V, J and clone size are taken as reported in that table, and D and trimming were inferred from the DNA itself. The table shows roughly 250,000 clones, with about 80% occurring only once. The rearrangement joins TRBV21-1 to TRBJ1-5; whether TRBD1, the table's D call, matches the DNA was not checked. TRBV21-1 is reported as a pseudogene. Sample: peripheral blood. This receptor was identified in a human donor in a cohort sampled during active COVID-19. CDR3 DNA: TGTGCCAGCAGCAACACAGTCAATCAGCCCCAGCATTTT. Translating it yields CASSNTVNQPQHF.